This T cell receptor beta chain was identified in a study of OX40 agonist ivuxolimab in advanced cancers. Turning to the study itself: Past anti-PD-1, anti-PD-L1 or anti-CTLA-4 therapy was accepted, and roughly 38% had received some.

The table came from immunoSEQ multiplex PCR; TCRdb's copy has only in-frame clones and leaves some out. Found here are 48,000 or so clones, about 87% of them singletons; the top ten hold approximately 1.9%. In regard to this clone: What it binds is unknown.

The study's findings and limits: Expanded clones tended on average to be more numerous among CD8+ T cells than CD4+.

Trimming took off 5 bases at V and 2 bases at J, with 3 bases between the two ends. CDR1 and CDR2 (germline): SEHNR, FQNEAQ (reference sequence). The length of the CDR3 is 11 residues. The receptor comes from an adult with an advanced solid tumor such as melanoma, head and neck, liver or kidney cancer. The sample was CD4+ or CD8+ T cells sorted from blood, taken in a trial of the OX40 agonist ivuxolimab. This chain uses TRBV7-9 with TRBJ2-5; no reliable D call. This CDR3 reads CASSLQETQYF. CDR3 nucleotides: TGTGCCAGCAGCCTTCAAGAGACCCAGTACTTC.